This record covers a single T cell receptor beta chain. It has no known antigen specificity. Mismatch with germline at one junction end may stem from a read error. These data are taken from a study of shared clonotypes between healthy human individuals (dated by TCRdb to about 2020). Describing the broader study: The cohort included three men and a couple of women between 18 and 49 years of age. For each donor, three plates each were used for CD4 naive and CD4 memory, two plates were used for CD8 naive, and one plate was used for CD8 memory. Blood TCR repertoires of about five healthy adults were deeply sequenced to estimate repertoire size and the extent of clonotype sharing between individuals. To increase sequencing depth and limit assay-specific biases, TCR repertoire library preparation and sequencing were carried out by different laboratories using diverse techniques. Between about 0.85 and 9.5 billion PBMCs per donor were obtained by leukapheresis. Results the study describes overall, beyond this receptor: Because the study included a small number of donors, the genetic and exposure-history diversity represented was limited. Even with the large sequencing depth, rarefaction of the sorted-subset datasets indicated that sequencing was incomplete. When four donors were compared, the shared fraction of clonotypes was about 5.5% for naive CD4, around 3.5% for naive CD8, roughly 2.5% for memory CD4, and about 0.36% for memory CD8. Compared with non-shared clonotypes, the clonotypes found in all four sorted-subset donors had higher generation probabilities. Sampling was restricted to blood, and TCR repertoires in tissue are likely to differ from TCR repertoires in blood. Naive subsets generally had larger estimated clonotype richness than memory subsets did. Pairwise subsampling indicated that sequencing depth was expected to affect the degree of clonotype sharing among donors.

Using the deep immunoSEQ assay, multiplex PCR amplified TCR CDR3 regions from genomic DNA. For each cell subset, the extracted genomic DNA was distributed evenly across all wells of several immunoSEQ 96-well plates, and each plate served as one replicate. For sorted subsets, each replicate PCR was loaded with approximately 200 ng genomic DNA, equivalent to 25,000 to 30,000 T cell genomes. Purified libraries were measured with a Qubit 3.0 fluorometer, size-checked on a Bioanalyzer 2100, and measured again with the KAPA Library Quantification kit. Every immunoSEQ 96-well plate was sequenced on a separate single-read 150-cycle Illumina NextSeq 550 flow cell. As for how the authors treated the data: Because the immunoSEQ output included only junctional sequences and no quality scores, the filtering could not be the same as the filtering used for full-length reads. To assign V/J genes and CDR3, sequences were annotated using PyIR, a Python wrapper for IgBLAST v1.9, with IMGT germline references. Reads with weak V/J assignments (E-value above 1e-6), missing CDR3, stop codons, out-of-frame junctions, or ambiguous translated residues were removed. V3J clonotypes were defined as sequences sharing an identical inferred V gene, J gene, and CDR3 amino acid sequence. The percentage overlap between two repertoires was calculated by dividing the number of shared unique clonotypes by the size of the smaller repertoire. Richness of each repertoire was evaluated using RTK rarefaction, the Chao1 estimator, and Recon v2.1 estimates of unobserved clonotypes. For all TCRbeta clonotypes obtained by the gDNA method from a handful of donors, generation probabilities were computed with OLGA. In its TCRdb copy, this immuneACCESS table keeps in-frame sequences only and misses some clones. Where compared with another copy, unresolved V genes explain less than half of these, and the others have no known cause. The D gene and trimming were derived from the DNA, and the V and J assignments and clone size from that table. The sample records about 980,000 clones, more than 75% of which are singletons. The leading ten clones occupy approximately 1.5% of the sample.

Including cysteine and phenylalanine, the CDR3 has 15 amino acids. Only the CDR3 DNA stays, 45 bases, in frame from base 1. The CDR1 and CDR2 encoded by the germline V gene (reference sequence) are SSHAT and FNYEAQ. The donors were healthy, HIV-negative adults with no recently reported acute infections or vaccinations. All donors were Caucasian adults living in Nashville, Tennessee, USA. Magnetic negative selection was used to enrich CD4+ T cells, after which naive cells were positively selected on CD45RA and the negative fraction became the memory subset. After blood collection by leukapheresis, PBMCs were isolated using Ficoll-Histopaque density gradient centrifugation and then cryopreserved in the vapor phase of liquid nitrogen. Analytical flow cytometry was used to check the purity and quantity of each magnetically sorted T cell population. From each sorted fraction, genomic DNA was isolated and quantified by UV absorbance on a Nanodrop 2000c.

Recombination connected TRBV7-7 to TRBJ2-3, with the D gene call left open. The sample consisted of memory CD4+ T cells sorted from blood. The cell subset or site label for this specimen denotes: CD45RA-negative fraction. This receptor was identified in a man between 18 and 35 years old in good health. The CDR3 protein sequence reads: CASSLADGPTDTQYF. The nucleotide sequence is TGTGCTAGCAGCTTAGCTGACGGGCCCACAGATACGCAGTATTTT.